Sequencing of this T cell receptor (beta chain) was carried out in a study of shared clonotypes between healthy human individuals. As for this clone: The antigen remains undetermined.

It was across several immunoSEQ plates that each subset's genomic DNA was evenly split. The assay was immunoSEQ multiplex PCR, and TCRdb's table has in-frame clones only and misses some. The profile covers approximately 530,000 clones, with around 96% appearing a single time and approximately 0.067% taken by the ten largest. The CDR3 has 16 residues. V shed 1 base, J shed 6 bases, and the junction held 6 bases outside the gene matches. Germline CDR1 reads SGHNT; CDR2 reads YYREEE (reference sequence). Study-wide findings and caveats: Naive CD4 clonotypes overlapped across several donors at about 5%. Sampling involved blood alone; tissue repertoires likely differ.

This receptor was identified in a woman in her twenties or thirties in good health. The V call is TRBV5-4, the J call TRBJ2-1, with 11 bases lining up with TRBD1. The material sequenced was naive CD4+ T cells sorted from blood. Subset reported: CD45RA+ positively selected. The CDR3 coding sequence is TGTGCCAGCAGCTTGAATAAGGGACAGGGGGGCAATGAGCAGTTCTTC. Translated: CASSLNKGQGGNEQFF. The full variable domain, its missing parts supplied by reference TRBV5-4 and TRBJ2-1, is ETGVTQSPTHLIKTRGQQVTLRCSSQSGHNTVSWYQQALGQGPQFIFQYYREEENGRGNFPPRFSGLQFPNYSSELNVNALELDDSALYLCASSLNKGQGGNEQFFGPGTRLTVL.